The present entry profiles one T cell receptor beta chain with its context. Its antigen is unknown. The sample belongs to a study of T cell responses to AZD1222 COVID-19 vaccine. Study-level results: Receipt of two AZD1222 doses was followed by a rise in Spike-specific TCR breadth and depth. Among the donors, most were white British and more were female, and clonal diversity was possibly underestimated. Repertoire sampling occurred only after the peak T cell response.

The assay was immunoSEQ multiplex PCR, and TCRdb's table has in-frame clones only and misses some. The top ten clones hold more than 13% of a sample with 15,000 to 20,000 clones, 80% to 85% of them seen once. The V end lost 3 bases, the J end lost 6 bases, and 15 bases lay between the germline ends. Germline V gene lookup returns CDR1 MNHEY and CDR2 SMNVEV (reference sequence). CDR3 length equals 15 residues. Sequencing used peripheral blood, obtained 28 days after the second AZD1222 dose. The V gene is TRBV27, the J gene TRBJ1-5; maybe TRBD1 (5 bases). This TCR derives from an adult who received the AZD1222 COVID-19 vaccine. The CDR3 region is CASSFSRLGTQPQHF. For the CDR3, the DNA is TGTGCCAGCAGTTTCAGTCGTTTAGGGACTCAGCCCCAGCATTTT.